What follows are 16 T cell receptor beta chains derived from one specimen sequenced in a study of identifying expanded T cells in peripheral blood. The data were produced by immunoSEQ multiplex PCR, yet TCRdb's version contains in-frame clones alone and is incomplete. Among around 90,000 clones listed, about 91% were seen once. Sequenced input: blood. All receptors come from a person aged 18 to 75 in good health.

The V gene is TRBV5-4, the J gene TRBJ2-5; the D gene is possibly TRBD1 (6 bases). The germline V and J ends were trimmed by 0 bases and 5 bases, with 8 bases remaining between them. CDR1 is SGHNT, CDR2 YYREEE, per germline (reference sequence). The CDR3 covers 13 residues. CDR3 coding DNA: TGTGCCAGCAGCTTGGGACAGGTGGAGACCCAGTACTTC. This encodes CASSLGQVETQYF.

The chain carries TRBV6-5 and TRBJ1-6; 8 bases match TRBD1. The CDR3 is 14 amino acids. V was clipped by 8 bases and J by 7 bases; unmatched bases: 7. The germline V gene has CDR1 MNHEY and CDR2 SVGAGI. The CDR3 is CASGRTGQNSPLHF. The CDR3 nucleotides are TGTGCCAGCGGTCGGACAGGGCAGAATTCACCCCTCCACTTT.

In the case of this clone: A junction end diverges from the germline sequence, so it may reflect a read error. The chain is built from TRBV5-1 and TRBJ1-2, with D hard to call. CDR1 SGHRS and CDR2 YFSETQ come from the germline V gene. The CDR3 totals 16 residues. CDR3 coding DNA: TGCGCCAGCAGCTTCGGAAGTAAGGCCCCGGGCTATGACTACACCTTC. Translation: CASSFGSKAPGYDYTF.

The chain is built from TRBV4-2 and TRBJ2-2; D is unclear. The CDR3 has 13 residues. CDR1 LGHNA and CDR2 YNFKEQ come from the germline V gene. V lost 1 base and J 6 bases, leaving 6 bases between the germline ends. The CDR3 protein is CASSQGDSGELFF. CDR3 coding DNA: TGTGCCAGCAGCCAAGGAGATTCCGGGGAGCTGTTTTTT.

CDR3 region: CASSESSYEQYF. For the CDR3, the DNA is TGTGCCAGCAGTGAGAGCTCCTACGAGCAGTACTTC. The chain employs TRBV6-5 and TRBJ2-7; the D is unclear. Germline V gives CDR1 MNHEY, CDR2 SVGAGI. V was shortened by 5 bases and J by 0 bases, with 5 bases between the two germline ends. The CDR3 spans 12 residues.

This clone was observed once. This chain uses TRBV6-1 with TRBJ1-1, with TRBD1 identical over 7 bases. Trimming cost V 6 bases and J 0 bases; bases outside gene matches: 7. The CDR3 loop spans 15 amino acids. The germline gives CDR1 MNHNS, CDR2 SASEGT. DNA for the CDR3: TGTGCCAGCAGCGCTCGACAGGGCATGAACACTGAAGCTTTCTTT. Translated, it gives CASSARQGMNTEAFF.

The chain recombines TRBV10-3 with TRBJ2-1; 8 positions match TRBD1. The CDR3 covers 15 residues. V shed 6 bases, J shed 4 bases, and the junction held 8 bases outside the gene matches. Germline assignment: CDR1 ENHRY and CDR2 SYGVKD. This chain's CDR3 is CAIREDRGIYNEQFF. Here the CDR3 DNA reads TGTGCCATCAGGGAAGACAGGGGAATTTACAATGAGCAGTTCTTC.

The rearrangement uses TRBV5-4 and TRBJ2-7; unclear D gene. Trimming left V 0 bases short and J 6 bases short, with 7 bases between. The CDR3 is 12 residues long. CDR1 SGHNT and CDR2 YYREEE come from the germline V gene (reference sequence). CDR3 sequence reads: CASSLALGEQYF. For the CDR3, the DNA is TGTGCCAGCAGCTTGGCCCTAGGCGAGCAGTACTTC.

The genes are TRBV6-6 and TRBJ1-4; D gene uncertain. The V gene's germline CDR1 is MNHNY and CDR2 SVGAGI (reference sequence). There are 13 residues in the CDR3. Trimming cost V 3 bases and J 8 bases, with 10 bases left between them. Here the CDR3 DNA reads TGTGCCAGCAGTTATTCCCTTGGGGAAAAACTGTTTTTT. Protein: CASSYSLGEKLFF.

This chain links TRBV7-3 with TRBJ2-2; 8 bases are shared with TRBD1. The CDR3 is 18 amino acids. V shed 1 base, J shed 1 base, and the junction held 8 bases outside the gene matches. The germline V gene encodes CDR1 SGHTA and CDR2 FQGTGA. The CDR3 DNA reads TGTGCCAGCAGCTTAATTCCGCCAGGACAGGGGAACACCGGGGAGCTGTTTTTT. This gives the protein CASSLIPPGQGNTGELFF.

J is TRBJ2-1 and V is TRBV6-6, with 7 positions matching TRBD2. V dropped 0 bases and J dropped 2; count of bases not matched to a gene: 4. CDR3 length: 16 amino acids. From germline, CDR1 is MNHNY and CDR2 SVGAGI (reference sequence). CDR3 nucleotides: TGTGCCAGCAGTTACTCTCTAGCGGCGCCCTACAATGAGCAGTTCTTC. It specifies CASSYSLAAPYNEQFF.

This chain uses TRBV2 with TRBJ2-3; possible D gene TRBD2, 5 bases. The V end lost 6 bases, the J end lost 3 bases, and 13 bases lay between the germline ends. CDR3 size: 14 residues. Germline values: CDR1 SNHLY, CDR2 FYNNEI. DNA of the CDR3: TGTGCCAGCAGCGAGGGAGATTTGACAGATACGCAGTATTTT. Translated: CASSEGDLTDTQYF.

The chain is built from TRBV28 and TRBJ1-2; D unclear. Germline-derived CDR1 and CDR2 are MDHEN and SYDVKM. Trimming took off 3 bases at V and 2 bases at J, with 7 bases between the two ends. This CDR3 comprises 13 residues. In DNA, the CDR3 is TGTGCCAGCAGTTTCGAGGAGAACTATGGCTACACCTTC. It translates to CASSFEENYGYTF.

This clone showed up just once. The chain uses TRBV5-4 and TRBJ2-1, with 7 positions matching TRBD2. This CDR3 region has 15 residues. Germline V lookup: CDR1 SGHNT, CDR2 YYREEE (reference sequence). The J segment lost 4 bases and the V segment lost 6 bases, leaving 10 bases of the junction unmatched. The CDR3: CASTFDRGEYNEQFF. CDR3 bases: TGTGCCAGCACCTTTGATCGGGGGGAATACAATGAGCAGTTCTTC.

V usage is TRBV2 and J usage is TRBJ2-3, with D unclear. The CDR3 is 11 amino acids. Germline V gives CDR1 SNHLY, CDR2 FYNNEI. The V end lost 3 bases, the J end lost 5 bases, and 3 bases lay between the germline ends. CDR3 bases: TGTGCCAGCAGTGACAAAGATACGCAGTATTTT. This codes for CASSDKDTQYF. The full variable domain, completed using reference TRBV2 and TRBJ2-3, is EPEVTQTPSHQVTQMGQEVILRCVPISNHLYFYWYRQILGQKVEFLVSFYNNEISEKSEIFDDQFSVERPDGSNFTLKIRSTKLEDSAMYFCASSDKDTQYFGPGTRLTVL.

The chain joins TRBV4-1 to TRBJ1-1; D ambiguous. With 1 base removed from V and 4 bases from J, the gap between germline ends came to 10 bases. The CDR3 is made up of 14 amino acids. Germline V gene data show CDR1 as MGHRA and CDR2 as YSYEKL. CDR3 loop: CASSQVRIGTEAFF. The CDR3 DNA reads TGCGCCAGCAGCCAAGTCAGGATTGGCACTGAAGCTTTCTTT.